This T cell receptor (beta chain) was found in a study of PD-1 blockade in classical Hodgkin lymphoma. The CDR3 totals 11 residues. Germline V gene sequence: CDR1 MDHEN, CDR2 SYDVKM. The V gene lost 4 bases and the J gene lost 5 bases, with 5 bases spanning the gap. Regarding this clone: Its cognate antigen is unknown.

The time point was: cycle 4 day 1 (C4D1), after about 6 weeks of nivolumab. Autologous stem cell transplantation was followed by relapse in every patient, and brentuximab vedotin exposure varied. PBMCs, once thawed, yielded CD8+ T cells isolated by magnetic negative selection. Best outcomes ranged across complete response, partial response and progressive disease. Method: immunoSEQ multiplex PCR; TCRdb's copy keeps in-frame clones and lacks some. The sample yields 6,700 or so clones, under 85% seen once. Overall study findings and caveats: Prior to therapy, complete responders displayed diversity much like that of newly diagnosed patients. Unlike CD8+ TCR diversity, which did not rise significantly by C4D1, CD4+ TCR diversity did.

The TCR originated in a human donor with classical Hodgkin lymphoma. V gene TRBV28 combines with J gene TRBJ2-5; D is unclear. Specimen: CD8+ T cells from blood, collected before the fourth cycle of nivolumab. The CDR3 DNA is TGTGCCAGCAGTTGGCAGGAGACCCAGTACTTC. Protein sequence: CASSWQETQYF. Full variable domain (rest looked up from reference TRBV28 and TRBJ2-5): DVKVTQSSRYLVKRTGEKVFLECVQDMDHENMFWYRQDPGLGLRLIYFSYDVKMKEKGDIPEGYSVSREKKERFSLILESASTNQTSMYLCASSWQETQYFGPGTRLLVL.